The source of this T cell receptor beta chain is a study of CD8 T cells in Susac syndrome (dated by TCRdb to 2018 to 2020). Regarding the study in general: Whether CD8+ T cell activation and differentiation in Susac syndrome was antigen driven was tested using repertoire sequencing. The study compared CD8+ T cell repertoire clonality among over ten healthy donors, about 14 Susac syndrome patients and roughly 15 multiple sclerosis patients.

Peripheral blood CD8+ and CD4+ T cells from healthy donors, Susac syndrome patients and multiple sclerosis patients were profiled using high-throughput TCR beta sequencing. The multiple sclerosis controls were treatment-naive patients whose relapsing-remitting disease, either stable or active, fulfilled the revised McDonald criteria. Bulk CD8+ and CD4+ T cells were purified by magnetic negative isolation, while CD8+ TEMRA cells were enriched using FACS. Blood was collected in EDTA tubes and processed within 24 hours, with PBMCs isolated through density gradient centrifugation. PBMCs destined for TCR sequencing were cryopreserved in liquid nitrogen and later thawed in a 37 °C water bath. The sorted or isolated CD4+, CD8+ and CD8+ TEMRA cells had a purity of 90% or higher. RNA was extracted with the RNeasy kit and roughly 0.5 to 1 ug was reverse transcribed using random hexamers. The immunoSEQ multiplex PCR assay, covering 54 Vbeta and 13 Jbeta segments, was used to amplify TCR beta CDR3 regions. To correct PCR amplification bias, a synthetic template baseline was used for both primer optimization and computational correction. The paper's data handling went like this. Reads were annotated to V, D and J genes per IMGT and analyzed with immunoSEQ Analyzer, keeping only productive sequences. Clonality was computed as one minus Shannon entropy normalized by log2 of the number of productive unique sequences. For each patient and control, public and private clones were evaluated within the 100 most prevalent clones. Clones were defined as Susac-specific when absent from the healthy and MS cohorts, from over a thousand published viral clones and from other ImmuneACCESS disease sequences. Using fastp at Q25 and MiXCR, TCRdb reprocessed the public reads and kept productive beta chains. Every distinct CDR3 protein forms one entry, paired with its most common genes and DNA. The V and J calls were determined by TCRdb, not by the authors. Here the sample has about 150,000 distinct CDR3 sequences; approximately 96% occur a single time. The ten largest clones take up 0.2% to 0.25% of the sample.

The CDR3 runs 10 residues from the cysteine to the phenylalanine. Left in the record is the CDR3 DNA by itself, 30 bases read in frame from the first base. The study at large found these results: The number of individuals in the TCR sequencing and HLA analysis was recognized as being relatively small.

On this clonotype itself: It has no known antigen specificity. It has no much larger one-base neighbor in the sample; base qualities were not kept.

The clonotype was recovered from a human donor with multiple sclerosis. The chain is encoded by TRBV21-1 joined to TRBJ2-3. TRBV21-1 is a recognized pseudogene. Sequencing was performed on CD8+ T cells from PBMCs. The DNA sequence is TGTGCCAGCAGGGTTGATACGCAGTATTTT. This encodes CASRVDTQYF.